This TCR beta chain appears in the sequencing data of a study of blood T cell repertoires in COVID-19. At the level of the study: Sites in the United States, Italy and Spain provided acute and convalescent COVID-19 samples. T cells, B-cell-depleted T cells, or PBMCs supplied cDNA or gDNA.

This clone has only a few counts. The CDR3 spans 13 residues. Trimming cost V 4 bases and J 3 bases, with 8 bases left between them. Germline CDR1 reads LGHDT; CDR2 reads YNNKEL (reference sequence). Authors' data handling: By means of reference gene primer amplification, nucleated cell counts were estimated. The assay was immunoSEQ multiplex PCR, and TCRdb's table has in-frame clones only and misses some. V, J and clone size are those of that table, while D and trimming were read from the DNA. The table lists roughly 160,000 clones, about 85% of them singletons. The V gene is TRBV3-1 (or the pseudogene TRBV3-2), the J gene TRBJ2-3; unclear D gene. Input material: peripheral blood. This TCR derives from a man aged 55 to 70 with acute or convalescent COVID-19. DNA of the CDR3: TGTGCCAGCAGCCGTCTACGAACAGATACGCAGTATTTT. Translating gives CASSRLRTDTQYF.